The 2 T cell receptor beta chains in this list originate from one sample, sequenced in a study of blood T cell repertoires in COVID-19. Profiled with immunoSEQ multiplex PCR; TCRdb holds only in-frame clones, not every one. The sample has 70,000 to 75,000 clones, approximately 90% seen once. Material for sequencing was peripheral blood. These receptors all come from a woman aged 18-29 years with acute or convalescent COVID-19.

This clone is a singleton in its sample. The V call is TRBV7-9, the J call TRBJ2-5; tentatively, D is TRBD1 (6 bases). This CDR3 contains 18 residues. V was cut by 3 bases and J by 1 base, with 21 bases left in between. Germline V lookup: CDR1 SEHNR, CDR2 FQNEAQ (reference sequence). The CDR3 here is CASSFLRIGRGIQETQYF. In nucleotides, the CDR3 is TGTGCCAGCAGCTTCCTACGGATCGGCAGGGGCATCCAAGAGACCCAGTACTTC.

V is TRBV5-1 and J is TRBJ1-1; the D gene is possibly TRBD1 (5 bases). This CDR3 is 14 amino acids long. Germline V gene lookup returns CDR1 SGHRS and CDR2 YFSETQ. The germline V and J ends were trimmed by 4 bases and 2 bases, with 12 bases remaining between them. The CDR3 DNA is TGCGCCAGCAGCCCCATGCGGGGCAACACTGAAGCTTTCTTT. Translated, it gives CASSPMRGNTEAFF.